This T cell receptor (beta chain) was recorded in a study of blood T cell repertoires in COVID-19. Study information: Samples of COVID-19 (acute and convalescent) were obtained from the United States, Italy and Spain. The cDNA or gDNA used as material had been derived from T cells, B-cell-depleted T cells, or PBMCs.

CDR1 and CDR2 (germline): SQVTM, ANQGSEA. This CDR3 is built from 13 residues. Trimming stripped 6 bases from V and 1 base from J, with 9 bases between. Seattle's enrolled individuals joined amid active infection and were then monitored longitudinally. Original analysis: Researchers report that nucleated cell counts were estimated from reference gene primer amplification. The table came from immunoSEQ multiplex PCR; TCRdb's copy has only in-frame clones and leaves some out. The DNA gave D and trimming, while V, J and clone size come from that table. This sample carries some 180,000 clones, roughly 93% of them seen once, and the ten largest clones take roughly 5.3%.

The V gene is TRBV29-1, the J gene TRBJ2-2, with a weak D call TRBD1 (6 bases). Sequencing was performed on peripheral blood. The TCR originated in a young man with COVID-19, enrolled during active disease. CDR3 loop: CSVPGQNTGELFF. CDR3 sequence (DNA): TGCAGCGTCCCGGGACAGAACACCGGGGAGCTGTTTTTT.